A single sample gave rise to the 18 T cell receptor beta chains below, sequenced in a study of cytomegalovirus exposure and HLA in healthy donors. PCR primers comprised 60 Vbeta and 13 Jbeta primers. This table comes from immunoSEQ multiplex PCR, and its TCRdb copy is limited to in-frame clones, with some not included. The specimen's table records around 26,000 clones. What was sequenced was PBMCs. The receptors stem from a male donor in good health and CMV-seropositive.

The J gene is TRBJ1-5, the V gene TRBV7-6; D uncertain. The CDR3 consists of 12 residues. V lost 2 bases and J 6 bases, leaving 5 bases between the germline ends. The V gene's germline CDR1 is SGHVS and CDR2 FNYEAQ. The CDR3 protein is CASSLLAQPQHF. DNA of the CDR3: TGTGCCAGCAGCTTATTAGCTCAGCCCCAGCATTTT.

This chain connects TRBV27 to TRBJ2-7; D might be TRBD1 (6 bases). The length of the CDR3 is 13 residues. V was trimmed by 4 bases and J by 3 bases, leaving 10 bases between them. The germline V gene encodes CDR1 MNHEY and CDR2 SMNVEV (reference sequence). The chain's CDR3 is CASSSGQSYEQYF. For the CDR3, the DNA is TGTGCCAGCAGTTCTGGACAGAGCTACGAGCAGTACTTC.

The V call is TRBV29-1, the J call TRBJ2-7, with D hard to call. From germline, CDR1 is SQVTM and CDR2 ANQGSEA. The length of the CDR3 is 13 residues. V was cut by 7 bases and J by 7 bases, with 20 bases left in between. The CDR3 DNA is TGCAGCGGGCTGGGTCCCCTCCTCGGGGAGCAGTACTTC. Amino acids: CSGLGPLLGEQYF.

The chain recombines TRBV6-1 with TRBJ1-1; 10 bases fit TRBD1. Germline CDR1 is MNHNS and CDR2 is SASEGT. V dropped 4 bases and J dropped 4; count of bases not matched to a gene: 3. The CDR3 contains 14 residues. This CDR3 reads CASSGGTGATEAFF. The CDR3 DNA reads TGTGCCAGCAGTGGGGGGACAGGGGCCACTGAAGCTTTCTTT.

The chain recombines TRBV7-2 with TRBJ2-3, with 11 bases lining up with TRBD2. CDR1 is SGHTA, CDR2 FQGNSA, per germline. The V and J ends lost 4 bases and 8 bases, in that order; junction bases with no gene match: 5. The CDR3 totals 14 residues. In nucleotides, the CDR3 is TGTGCCAGCAGCTCCGGGACTAGCGGAAGTACGCAGTATTTT. Translation gives CASSSGTSGSTQYF.

This chain joins TRBV27 and TRBJ1-4; TRBD1 might be the D (6 bases). The CDR3 length is 13 residues. CDR1 is MNHEY and CDR2 is SMNVEV in the germline V gene (reference sequence). Trimming stripped 5 bases from V and 8 bases from J, with 12 bases between. DNA for the CDR3: TGTGCCAGCAGTCCCACCAGGGGCGAAAAACTGTTTTTT. Translation: CASSPTRGEKLFF.

The V call is TRBV7-9, the J call TRBJ2-2; weak D call: TRBD1 (6 bases). The CDR3 runs to 14 residues. Trimming pared 5 bases from V and 5 bases from J, leaving 12 bases between. Germline CDR1 reads SEHNR; CDR2 reads FQNEAQ (reference sequence). CDR3 sequence: CASSLQGETGELFF. CDR3 coding DNA: TGTGCCAGCAGCCTACAGGGAGAGACCGGGGAGCTGTTTTTT.

The rearrangement joins TRBV6-1 to TRBJ1-4; D call uncertain. From germline, CDR1 is MNHNS and CDR2 SASEGT. The CDR3 runs 16 residues. V shed 2 bases and J shed 3 bases, with 13 bases lying between them. The CDR3 nucleotides read TGTGCCAGCAGTGAAAGAACAGCCGCTCCTAATGAAAAACTGTTTTTT. Its translation: CASSERTAAPNEKLFF.

The chain has TRBV19 and TRBJ1-1, with D possibly being TRBD1 (6 bases). Trimming removed 2 bases from V and 5 bases from J, with 9 bases in between. From germline, CDR1 is LNHDA and CDR2 SQIVND (reference sequence). This CDR3 region has 13 residues. In DNA form, the CDR3 reads TGTGCCAGTAGTATACAGGGGTGGACTGAAGCTTTCTTT. As protein: CASSIQGWTEAFF.

CDR3: CASSPLTGEGGELFF. The CDR3 DNA reads TGTGCCAGCAGTCCCCTAACAGGGGAAGGAGGGGAGCTGTTTTTT. The gene calls are TRBV6-1 and TRBJ2-2, with 7 bases lining up with TRBD1. Germline CDR1 and CDR2: MNHNS and SASEGT. The CDR3 spans 15 residues. Germline trimming cut 5 bases from V and 8 bases from J; bases unmatched to any gene: 11.

The gene calls are TRBV4-2 and TRBJ2-1; D gene uncertain. The length of the CDR3 is 13 residues. Germline values: CDR1 LGHNA, CDR2 YNFKEQ. Trimming stripped 1 base from V and 8 bases from J, with 9 bases between. The DNA of the CDR3 is TGTGCCAGCAGCCAAGTAGGTGGGCATGAGCAGTTCTTC. It specifies CASSQVGGHEQFF.

The rearrangement links TRBV7-6 to TRBJ2-2; tentatively, D is TRBD2 (5 bases). V was trimmed by 1 base and J by 4 bases, leaving 19 bases between them. This CDR3 comprises 18 residues. Per the germline V gene, CDR1 is SGHVS and CDR2 is FNYEAQ. This chain's CDR3 is CASSLVAGKGGGTGELFF. The CDR3 coding sequence is TGTGCCAGCAGCTTAGTGGCCGGGAAGGGTGGCGGCACCGGGGAGCTGTTTTTT.

The rearrangement links TRBV5-1 to TRBJ2-5, with TRBD2 matching 13 bases. CDR1 and CDR2 (germline): SGHRS, YFSETQ. The CDR3 has 15 amino acids. Trimming took 5 bases from V and 5 from J; bases not matched to a gene: 6. This CDR3 is CASRDGLAGVETQYF. CDR3 nucleotide sequence: TGCGCCAGCAGAGATGGACTAGCGGGGGTTGAGACCCAGTACTTC.

The chain employs TRBV9 and TRBJ2-5, with 10 positions matching TRBD2. This CDR3 is built from 16 residues. Germline lookup yields CDR1 SGDLS and CDR2 YYNGEE. V lost 4 bases, J lost 0 bases, and 6 bases stayed unmatched. The CDR3 reads CASSPRAGGYQETQYF. Written as DNA, the CDR3 is TGTGCCAGCAGCCCTCGAGCGGGGGGGTACCAAGAGACCCAGTACTTC.

V usage is TRBV30 and J usage is TRBJ1-3; D remains unclear. This CDR3 contains 14 residues. The V end was cut by 0 bases, the J end by 3 bases, with 9 bases between. CDR1 GTSNPN and CDR2 SVGIG come from the germline V gene (reference sequence). The CDR3: CAWSVWGVGNTIYF. Written as DNA, the CDR3 is TGTGCCTGGAGTGTATGGGGAGTTGGAAACACCATATATTTT.

The CDR3 sequence: CASSYSGTGEETQYF. CDR3 coding DNA: TGCGCCAGCAGCTACTCCGGGACAGGGGAAGAGACCCAGTACTTC. V and J are TRBV4-3 and TRBJ2-5, with 10 bases matching TRBD1. The germline CDR1 and CDR2 sequences are LGHNA and YSLEER. There are 15 residues in the CDR3. After removal of 5 bases from V and 3 bases from J, the junction contained 6 bases not matched to a gene.

The chain uses TRBV5-1 and TRBJ1-2; D may be TRBD1 (5 bases). Trimming took off 0 bases at V and 4 bases at J, with 13 bases between the two ends. Germline CDR1 SGHRS, CDR2 YFSETQ. The CDR3 is 15 amino acids. DNA for the CDR3: TGCGCCAGCAGCTTGGCCGTGACAGACATCTATGGCTACACCTTC. It translates to CASSLAVTDIYGYTF.

The V gene is TRBV5-7, the J gene TRBJ2-5; possibly TRBD1 for D (6 bases). TRBV5-7 is flagged as an ORF with uncertain function. The CDR3 covers 13 residues. V dropped 10 bases and J dropped 4 bases, with 17 bases sitting between them. Here the CDR3 reads CAYFRNRVETQYF. CDR3 in DNA: TGTGCCTACTTTCGGAACAGGGTAGAGACCCAGTACTTC.